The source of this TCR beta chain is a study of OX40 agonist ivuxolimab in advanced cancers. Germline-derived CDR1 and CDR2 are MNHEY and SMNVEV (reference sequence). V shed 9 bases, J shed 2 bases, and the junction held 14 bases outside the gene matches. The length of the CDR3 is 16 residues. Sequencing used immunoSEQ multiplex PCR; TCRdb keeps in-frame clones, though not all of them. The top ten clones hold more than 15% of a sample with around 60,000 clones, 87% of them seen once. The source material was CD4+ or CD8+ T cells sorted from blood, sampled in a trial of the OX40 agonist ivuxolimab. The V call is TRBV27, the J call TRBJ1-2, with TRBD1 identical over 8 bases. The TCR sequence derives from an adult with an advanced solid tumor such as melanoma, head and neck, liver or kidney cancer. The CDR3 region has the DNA TGTGCCAGTCGCGGACAGGGAAGCCCTAGAAACTATGGCTACACCTTC. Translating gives CASRGQGSPRNYGYTF.